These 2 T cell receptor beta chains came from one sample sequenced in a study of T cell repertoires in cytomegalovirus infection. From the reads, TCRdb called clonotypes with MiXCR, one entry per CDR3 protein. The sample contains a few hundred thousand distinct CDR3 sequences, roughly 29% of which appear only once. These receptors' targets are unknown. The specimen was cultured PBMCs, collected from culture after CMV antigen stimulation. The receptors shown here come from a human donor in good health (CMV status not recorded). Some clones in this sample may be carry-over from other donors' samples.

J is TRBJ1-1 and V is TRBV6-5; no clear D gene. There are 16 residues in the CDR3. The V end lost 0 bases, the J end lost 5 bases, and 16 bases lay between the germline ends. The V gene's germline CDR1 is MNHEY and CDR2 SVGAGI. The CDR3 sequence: CASSYSGRVKGTEAFF. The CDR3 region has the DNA TGTGCCAGCAGTTACTCCGGGCGGGTCAAGGGAACTGAAGCTTTCTTT.

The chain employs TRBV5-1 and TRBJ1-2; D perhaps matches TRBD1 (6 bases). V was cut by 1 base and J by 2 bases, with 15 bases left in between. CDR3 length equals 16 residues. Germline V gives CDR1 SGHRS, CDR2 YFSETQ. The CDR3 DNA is TGCGCCAGCAGCTTGACGCAACGGGGGCAGAACTATGGCTACACCTTC. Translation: CASSLTQRGQNYGYTF.